This TCR beta chain derives from a study of blood T cells in healthy people across ages. Primed by a sample-barcoded 5' primer and a J-beta primer mix, a second PCR proceeded for about 7 to 12 cycles. TCRdb reprocessed the 5' RACE reads via MiXCR and lists one record per CDR3 protein. The sample shows nearly 800,000 distinct CDR3 sequences, 25% of them seen only once. Broader study findings: Possibly confounding the expanded clonotype changes was the fact that donor CMV status was unknown.

Notes on this clonotype: Its antigen is as yet unknown.

The CDR3 loop spans 11 amino acids. Germline V gene data show CDR1 as SQVTM and CDR2 as ANQGSEA. Another study also made use of these data, one on T cells of mothers and their children. That report adds: Related mother-child pairs shared marginally more repertoire than unrelated pairs, though not significantly.

J is TRBJ2-1 and V is TRBV29-1; 7 positions agree with TRBD1. The DNA end is more similar to TRBJ2-5, so the J call may be wrong. What was sequenced was blood. This receptor was taken from a boy aged 5-17 years in good health. The CDR3 coding sequence is TGCAGCGTAGACAGGACAGGGACCCAGTACTTC. It encodes CSVDRTGTQYF.